Presented here are 21 T cell receptor delta chains from one specimen sequenced in a study of gamma-delta T cells after stem cell transplantation. TCRdb re-called the RT-PCR reads through CATT. The repertoire holds thousands of delta-chain clones, 1.5% to 2.5% seen once, with roughly a fifth in the top ten. The sequenced sample consisted of gamma-delta T cells. The source of these receptors is a human donor. It is not recorded whose cells these are; they may come from a transplant donor.

Sample share makes this clone medium-sized. The same CDR3 arises from other DNA sequences in this sample as well. This chain links TRDV2 with TRDJ1; D is ambiguous. CDR1 and CDR2 (germline): GEAIGNYY, EKD. Deletions cut 3 bases from V and 7 bases from J, with 17 bases between. This CDR3 spans 14 amino acids. The CDR3 bases are TGTGCCTGTGACCCGCTCTCCTTAACGGGTAAACTCATCTTT. It is translated as CACDPLSLTGKLIF.

In regard to this clone: The mismatch at residue 14 between this DNA's translation and the TCRdb protein of a much larger clone likely reflects a read error; the protein shown is translated from the DNA. The chain is built from TRDV2 and TRDJ1; 9 positions match TRDD3. Per germline, CDR1 GEAIGNYY and CDR2 EKD. The CDR3 is 16 amino acids. The CDR3 bases are TGTGCCTGTGTCCATCTACTGGGGGAGCCTACCGATAAACCCATCTTT. This codes for CACVHLLGEPTDKPIF.

With regard to this clone: For this DNA, TCRdb reports the protein of a much larger clone, which diverges at residue 10, most likely from a read error; the protein presented here is translated directly from the DNA. This sequence joins TRDV2 and TRDJ1, with 10 bases identical to TRDD3. Unmatched junction bases numbered 8, after V lost 3 bases and J lost 2 bases. The CDR3 extends over 16 amino acids. CDR1 is GEAIGNYY and CDR2 is EKD in the germline V gene. CDR3 residues: CACDPLLGDATDKLIF. The CDR3 nucleotides read TGTGCCTGTGACCCCTTACTGGGGGATGCAACCGATAAACTCATCTTT.

This clone was detected a few times. A far larger clone differs by one base, so this is likely a read error. This chain uses TRDV1 with TRDJ1; 10 nucleotides line up with TRDD3. V lost 5 bases to trimming and J lost 3 bases; unmatched junction nucleotides: 27. The CDR3 is 22 amino acids. Germline V gives CDR1 TSWWSYY, CDR2 QGS. CDR3 coding DNA: TGTGCTCTTGGGATACCCTTCCCAACAATGCACCTGTACTGGGGGATCCCCGATAAACTCATCTTT. Its protein is CALGIPFPTMHLYWGIPDKLIF.

At least ten counts were recorded for this clone. In nucleotides, the CDR3 is TGTGCCTGTGACACCGTATACTGGGGGATACGCGGGACCTGGGACACCCGACAGATGTTTTTC. Protein product: CACDTVYWGIRGTWDTRQMFF. This chain connects TRDV2 to TRDJ3; 13 positions match TRDD3. Germline values: CDR1 GEAIGNYY, CDR2 EKD. The V segment lost 0 bases and the J segment 2 bases; nucleotides outside the gene matches: 9. The CDR3 contains 21 residues.

The V and J genes are TRDV2 and TRDJ3, with D possibly matching TRDD3 (5 bases). CDR3 length: 15 residues. The germline V gene encodes CDR1 GEAIGNYY and CDR2 EKD. Trimming cost V 3 bases and J 5 bases, with 10 bases left between them. The CDR3 DNA is TGTGCCTGTGACCCTATTGGGGGGGACACCCGACAGATGTTTTTC. It specifies CACDPIGGDTRQMFF.

Comment on this clone: The mismatch at residue 14 between this DNA's translation and the TCRdb protein of a much larger clone likely reflects a read error; the protein shown is translated from the DNA. The chain recombines TRDV2 with TRDJ1; D possibly corresponds to TRDD3 (5 bases). This CDR3 is built from 16 residues. The germline gives CDR1 GEAIGNYY, CDR2 EKD. CDR3 bases: TGTGCCTGTGACGCCTGGGCCCAGGGGCACACCGATAAATTCATCTTT. Protein: CACDAWAQGHTDKFIF.

Of note for this clone: A much larger clone differs by one base, so this may be a read error. V gene TRDV2 combines with J gene TRDJ1; D uncertain. Trimming cost V 3 bases and J 0 bases, with 16 bases left between them. Germline V gene data show CDR1 as GEAIGNYY and CDR2 as EKD. This CDR3 comprises 16 residues. The CDR3 nucleotides read TGTGCCTGTGACGAGGTGGGAGGCCTCTACACCGATAAACTCATCTTT. Translated, it gives CACDEVGGLYTDKLIF.

This clone is categorized as medium-sized. The gene calls are TRDV2 and TRDJ1; 8 bases line up with TRDD3. The trim removed 3 bases at V and 0 bases at J, leaving 11 bases unmatched. In germline, CDR1 is GEAIGNYY, CDR2 EKD. The CDR3 extends over 17 amino acids. The CDR3 nucleotides are TGTGCCTGTGACCAGGTACTGGGGGTGGACGACACCGATAAACTCATCTTT. It codes for CACDQVLGVDDTDKLIF.

On this clone: The protein given by TCRdb reflects a much larger clone and differs at residue 4 from this DNA's translation, likely from a read error; the protein shown is the DNA's translation. J is TRDJ1 and V is TRDV2, with 8 positions matching TRDD3. There are 18 residues in the CDR3. The germline CDR1 and CDR2 sequences are GEAIGNYY and EKD. V gave up 5 bases and J gave up 2 bases; unmatched junction bases: 18. This CDR3 reads CACGTVMLGETRTDKLIF. CDR3 sequence (DNA): TGTGCCTGTGGCACAGTTATGCTGGGGGAAACCCGGACCGATAAACTCATCTTT.

A few counts support this clone. The TCRdb record carries a much larger clone's protein, which differs from this DNA's translation at residue 8; a read error is the likely cause, and the protein listed here is the DNA translation. V gene TRDV2 combines with J gene TRDJ3, with 7 nucleotides matching TRDD3. This CDR3 is 18 amino acids long. After removal of 0 bases from V and 5 bases from J, the junction contained 9 bases not matched to a gene. CDR1 and CDR2 from the germline V gene are GEAIGNYY and EKD. This chain's CDR3 is CACDTVLKDTRDTRQMFF. DNA for the CDR3: TGTGCCTGTGACACCGTGCTGAAGGATACGCGGGACACCCGACAGATGTTTTTC.

Remarks on this clone: The protein held in TCRdb is that of a much larger clone and does not match this DNA's translation at residue 15, likely because of a read error; the protein shown is translated from the DNA. The chain combines TRDV2 with TRDJ1; TRDD3 aligns across 7 bases. The germline gives CDR1 GEAIGNYY, CDR2 EKD. CDR3 length: 17 amino acids. The CDR3 DNA follows: TGTGCCTGTGACAGGGTACTGGGGTCGACGGAAACCGATAAACCCATCTTT. Translation gives CACDRVLGSTETDKPIF.

In this sample, this clone is hyperexpanded. The same CDR3 is also encoded by other DNA sequences in this sample. The rearrangement uses TRDV1 and TRDJ1, with 10 bases fitting TRDD3. CDR3 length: 22 amino acids. V was clipped by 5 bases and J by 3 bases; unmatched bases: 27. Germline V gene lookup returns CDR1 TSWWSYY and CDR2 QGS. The CDR3 bases are TGTGCTCTTGGGATACCCTTCCTAACAATGCACCTGTACTGGGGGATCCCCGATAAACTCATCTTT. It encodes CALGIPFLTMHLYWGIPDKLIF.

Points on this clone: This probably arose from a read error, given a far larger clone one base away. In the same sample, other DNA sequences code for this CDR3. The chain joins TRDV2 to TRDJ1, with D perhaps TRDD3 (6 bases). Germline V gene sequence: CDR1 GEAIGNYY, CDR2 EKD. Trimming took off 4 bases at V and 2 bases at J, with 22 bases between the two ends. This CDR3 spans 17 amino acids. The DNA for the CDR3 is TGTGCCTGTGAGGGACTGGGCCCGATGCACGGGACCGATAAACTCATCTTT. As protein: CACEGLGPMHGTDKLIF.

This clone is categorized as medium-sized. V usage is TRDV2 and J usage is TRDJ1; 11 bases map to TRDD3. CDR3 size: 20 residues. Per germline, CDR1 GEAIGNYY and CDR2 EKD. Trimming removed 3 bases from V and 4 bases from J; junction bases left unmatched: 21. CDR3 bases: TGTGCCTGTGACGACATCCGTACTGGGGGATATCCAATGAAGGACGATAAACTCATCTTT. This sequence encodes CACDDIRTGGYPMKDDKLIF.

This clone came up a few times. This DNA's translation and the protein TCRdb lists, from a much larger clone, do not match at residue 11, likely due to a read error; the protein shown is translated from the DNA. This chain links TRDV2 with TRDJ1; possibly TRDD3 for D (5 bases). V dropped 0 bases and J dropped 2 bases, with 27 bases sitting between them. Per germline, CDR1 GEAIGNYY and CDR2 EKD. The CDR3 contains 20 residues. The CDR3 spells CACDTLPSTKVDRVTDKLIF. The CDR3, as DNA: TGTGCCTGTGACACCCTACCCTCCACGAAGGTGGATAGAGTAACCGATAAACTCATCTTT.

This clone was counted between two and nine times. This sequence is one base from a far larger clone and is likely a read error. This specimen includes other DNA sequences encoding the same CDR3. CDR3 residues: CACDMAGGSDTDKLIF. Written as DNA, the CDR3 is TGTGCCTGTGACATGGCTGGGGGATCCGACACCGACAAACTCATCTTT. The genes are TRDV2 and TRDJ1, with TRDD3 identical over 9 bases. The CDR3 is made up of 16 amino acids. Germline CDR1 and CDR2: GEAIGNYY and EKD.

There are a few counts of this clone. The chain is built from TRDV2 and TRDJ1; TRDD3 matches at 10 bases. The CDR3 runs 18 residues. Germline V gene data show CDR1 as GEAIGNYY and CDR2 as EKD. V shed 1 base, J shed 3 bases, and the junction held 13 bases outside the gene matches. CDR3 coding DNA: TGTGCCTGTGACACTCTCTTACTGGGGGATTCGTACGCCGATAAACTCATCTTT. Protein product: CACDTLLLGDSYADKLIF.

Remarks on this clone: The protein TCRdb lists belongs to a much larger clone and differs from this DNA's translation at residue 6, which points to a read error; the protein shown is made from the DNA. CDR3 protein: CACDPDGVTDKLIF. The CDR3 coding sequence is TGTGCCTGTGACCCGGACGGGGTGACCGATAAACTCATCTTT. V is TRDV2 and J is TRDJ1, with D uncertain. V lost 3 bases to trimming and J lost 2 bases, with 12 bases between them. The CDR3 spans 14 residues. CDR1 is GEAIGNYY, CDR2 EKD, per germline.

The genes are TRDV2 and TRDJ1; TRDD3 matches at 13 bases. CDR1 and CDR2 (germline): GEAIGNYY, EKD. V shed 0 bases and J 2 bases; nucleotides not matched to a gene: 5. CDR3 length: 17 residues. CDR3 sequence (DNA): TGTGCCTGTGACACCAACTGGGGGATACGCGTTACCGATAAACTCATCTTT. This encodes CACDTNWGIRVTDKLIF.

This clone appeared a few times. A far larger clone is only one base removed, so a read error is likely. V usage is TRDV2 and J usage is TRDJ3; D is unclear. The CDR3 has 17 residues. Germline-derived CDR1 and CDR2 are GEAIGNYY and EKD. Trimming stripped 0 bases from V and 2 bases from J, with 10 bases between. As DNA, the CDR3 is TGTGCCTGTGACACCGCCTCTCGCCCCTGGGACACCCGACAGATGTTTTTC. Its translation: CACDTASRPWDTRQMFF.